This T cell receptor (beta chain) was identified in a study of T cell repertoires in cytomegalovirus infection. The study's findings and limits: Summed frequency of shared TCR beta families picked out CMV carriers who also had the relevant HLA.

As regards this clonotype: What it binds is unknown.

From the reads, TCRdb called clonotypes with MiXCR, one entry per CDR3 protein. The sample lists around 230,000 distinct CDR3 sequences, 30% to 45% occurring once. The receptor comes from a human donor in good health (CMV status not recorded). Some clones in this sample may be carry-over from other donors' samples. This specimen consisted of CD8+ T cells from cultured PBMCs, obtained from culture after CMV antigen stimulation.

The CDR3 reads CASSCRTSGRGYYYEQYF. CDR3 sequence (DNA): TGTGCCAGCAGCTGCCGGACTAGCGGGAGGGGGTACTACTACGAGCAGTACTTC. The genes are TRBV11-2 and TRBJ2-7, with TRBD2 matching over 15 bases. J was trimmed by 3 bases and V by 4 bases; bases with no gene match: 10. The germline V gene has CDR1 SGHAT and CDR2 FQNNGV. The CDR3 extends over 18 amino acids.